This entry describes one T cell receptor (beta chain). The antigen remains undetermined. V lost 4 bases to trimming and J lost 4 bases, with 13 bases between them. CDR1 SEHNR and CDR2 FQNEAQ come from the germline V gene (reference sequence). The CDR3 length is 14 residues. Naive CD8 cells comprised CD45RO-negative, CCR7-positively selected cells, excluding terminally differentiated effector memory CD45RA+ cells. The data originate from a study of shared clonotypes between healthy human individuals. The study's findings and limits: Larger richness was generally estimated for naive than memory subsets.

A 200 ng quantity of DNA, tens of thousands of T cell genomes, went into the sorted-subset replicate PCRs. The repertoire was sequenced with immunoSEQ multiplex PCR; TCRdb's copy has only in-frame clones and lacks some. Of about 2.1 million clones in the sample, 93% were seen once. The chain is built from TRBV7-9 and TRBJ1-1; a weak D match, TRBD1 (5 bases). The sample comprised naive CD8+ T cells from PBMCs. The TCR originated in a man between 18 and 29 years old in good health. Some clones in this sample may be carry-over from other donors' samples. CDR3 nucleotides: TGTGCCAGCAGCTGGGACGGGCCCTCCACTGAAGCTTTCTTT. As protein: CASSWDGPSTEAFF. The complete variable domain, with remaining parts taken from reference TRBV7-9 and TRBJ1-1, reads DTGVSQNPRHKITKRGQNVTFRCDPISEHNRLYWYRQTLGQGPEFLTYFQNEAQLEKSRLLSDRFSAERPKGSFSTLEIQRTEQGDSAMYLCASSWDGPSTEAFFGQGTRLTVV.